A single TCR beta chain is shown here with its context. This specimen comes from a study of cytomegalovirus exposure and HLA in healthy donors. A multiplex PCR was run with 60 Vbeta primers and 13 Jbeta primers. Some clones are missing from TCRdb's copy, which holds only in-frame ones; the method was immunoSEQ multiplex PCR. Among 100,000 or so clones listed, more than 60% were seen once. This receptor was obtained from a female donor in good health and CMV-seronegative. Sequencing was performed on PBMCs.

The CDR3 loop is CAWSVRRGAFF. The CDR3 DNA sequence: TGTGCCTGGAGTGTCAGGAGGGGAGCTTTCTTT. V and J are TRBV30 and TRBJ1-1, with D possibly being TRBD1 (5 bases). Germline V gives CDR1 GTSNPN, CDR2 SVGIG (reference sequence). V was cut by 0 bases and J by 10 bases, with 9 bases left in between. CDR3 size: 11 residues.